The entry that follows covers one T cell receptor (beta chain) sequence. This clonotype was found a few times. The antigen it recognizes is unknown. No much larger clone is present one base from it, and per-base qualities are unavailable. Here V drops 7 bases and J drops 2 bases, and the junction holds 7 bases not matched to any gene. From cysteine to phenylalanine, the CDR3 is 14 amino acids long. Left in the record is the CDR3 DNA by itself, 42 bases read in frame from the first base. The germline V gene (reference sequence) supplies CDR1 DFQATT and CDR2 SNEGSKA. The data were obtained in a study of CD8+CD57+ T cells in acquired aplastic anemia (dated by TCRdb to 2017 to 2018). Notes on the research overall: Extracted DNA from sorted CD4+ and CD8+ cells averaged about 3 ug, ranging from roughly 0.17 to 30 ug. Healthy donor samples averaged approximately 10 million reads for CD4+ and about 12 million for CD8+ cells. What the research found in general, with its limitations: No significant difference in CD8+ Simpson's diversity was found between patients and healthy controls (P=0.060). Some 30 CD8+ CDR3 sequences were shared between patients and controls but appeared highly expressed in patients and within their immunodominant clones.

Genomic DNA was used as template for profiling of TCR beta VDJ combinations and CDR3 sequences. TCR repertoire sequencing was run on an Illumina HiSeq 2000. Concerning the study's data processing: TRBV/TRBJ rearrangement plots, CDR3 size and DJ length profiles, and Simpson's diversity index were used to evaluate the repertoires. The most abundant DNA sequence in the deep sequencing data was taken as the immunodominant clone. CDR3 amino acid sequences were screened for sharing across subjects and were compared with published repertoires and the VDJdb database. TCRdb passed the public sequencing reads through fastp at Q25 and MiXCR, retaining productive beta sequences. Each entry merges the rows of one CDR3 protein and shows their most common DNA and genes. The authors' filters were not applied to this entry. The sample table holds some 170,000 distinct CDR3 sequences, of which around 40% were seen once. The ten top clones hold under 1.2% of the sample.

In the study, sorted CD4+ and CD8+ blood T cells from patients with severe aplastic anemia and from healthy subjects underwent deep sequencing of TCR repertoires. Ficoll-Paque density gradient centrifugation was used to isolate peripheral blood mononuclear cells. Before DNA extraction, CD4+ and CD8+ T cells were sorted by FACS or by magnetic beads. Sequencing was carried out using sorted CD4+, CD8+, or CD8+CD57+ T cells (not recorded which) from PBMCs. The TCR originated in a human donor in good health. Recombination joined TRBV20-1 with TRBJ2-1, and TRBD1 matches 8 of the central bases. The DNA sequence follows: TGCAGTGTTGCTACAGGGGGGCCCTACAATGAGCAGTTCTTC. It is translated as CSVATGGPYNEQFF.